One and the same sample provided the 17 T cell receptor beta chains below, sequenced in a study of cytomegalovirus exposure and HLA in healthy donors. The PCR contained 60 Vbeta and 13 Jbeta primers. Using immunoSEQ multiplex PCR, the repertoire was profiled, and TCRdb retains in-frame clones only, with some absent. The sample consists of around 180,000 clones, 81% of them appearing once. The source material was PBMCs. Source of these receptors: a man aged 18 to 30 in good health and CMV-seronegative.

The V gene is TRBV10-3, the J gene TRBJ2-3, with 10 bases fitting TRBD2. Germline lookup yields CDR1 ENHRY and CDR2 SYGVKD. The CDR3 runs to 15 residues. Trimming at V came to 7 bases and at J to 4 bases, leaving 8 bases not matched to a gene. In DNA form, the CDR3 reads TGTGCCATCAAAGAAACTAGCGGGGCGTCAGATACGCAGTATTTT. Protein product: CAIKETSGASDTQYF.

This clone is labeled as medium-sized. CDR3: CASSVKRGGFGSPLHF. In DNA, the CDR3 is TGTGCCAGTAGTGTAAAAAGGGGAGGTTTCGGTTCACCCCTCCACTTT. V is TRBV19 and J is TRBJ1-6, with D perhaps TRBD1 (5 bases). The V end was cut by 5 bases, the J end by 9 bases, with 20 bases between. CDR3 length: 16 residues. Germline V CDR1 and CDR2: LNHDA, SQIVND (reference sequence). Combining the CDR3 with reference TRBV19 and TRBJ1-6 gives the whole variable domain DGGITQSPKYLFRKEGQNVTLSCEQNLNHDAMYWYRQDPGQGLRLIYYSQIVNDFQKGDIAEGYSVSREKKESFPLTVTSAQKNPTAFYLCASSVKRGGFGSPLHFGNGTRLTVT.

The chain employs TRBV29-1 and TRBJ1-2; the D gene is possibly TRBD1 (6 bases). Germline assignment: CDR1 SQVTM and CDR2 ANQGSEA. The length of the CDR3 is 13 residues. Trimming left V 2 bases short and J 6 bases short, with 13 bases between. In DNA form, the CDR3 reads TGCAGCGTTGAAAGGTTGGCAGGGGATGGCTACACCTTC. It translates to CSVERLAGDGYTF.

The rearrangement joins TRBV5-1 to TRBJ1-4; 8 bases are shared with TRBD1. CDR3 size: 16 residues. Germline V gives CDR1 SGHRS, CDR2 YFSETQ. The V gene end was trimmed by 5 bases and the J gene end by 9 bases; junction bases not matched to a gene: 15. This CDR3 is CASSPPGNRGRQKLFF. The CDR3 nucleotides are TGCGCCAGCAGTCCCCCAGGCAACAGGGGGAGGCAAAAACTGTTTTTT.

In this sample, this clone turned up once. The chain uses TRBV6-1 and TRBJ2-7; 11 bases match TRBD1. The germline CDR1 and CDR2 sequences are MNHNS and SASEGT. The CDR3 is made up of 13 amino acids. After removal of 7 bases from V and 10 bases from J, the junction contained 9 bases not matched to a gene. The CDR3 DNA reads as TGTGCCAGCATGAAGGACAGGGGGCTGGAACAGTACTTC. Translation gives CASMKDRGLEQYF.

The chain joins TRBV6-1 to TRBJ2-2, with 8 bases aligning to TRBD2. The length of the CDR3 is 15 residues. Trimming took 8 bases from V and 3 from J; bases not matched to a gene: 8. CDR1 and CDR2 from the germline V gene are MNHNS and SASEGT. CDR3 sequence (DNA): TGTGCCAGCCGCCGGGGGGGCGGGGACACCGGGGAGCTGTTTTTT. Encoded protein: CASRRGGGDTGELFF.

V gene TRBV4-3 combines with J gene TRBJ1-2; weak D call: TRBD1 (5 bases). This CDR3 has 13 amino acids. Trimming removed 4 bases from V and 5 bases from J, with 11 bases in between. Germline V gives CDR1 LGHNA, CDR2 YSLEER. The CDR3 DNA sequence: TGCGCCAGCAGCCCGAGGGGAGGGTATGGCTACACCTTC. Translated: CASSPRGGYGYTF.

This chain links TRBV18 with TRBJ2-1, with 7 positions matching TRBD1. Trimming took 4 bases from V and 4 from J; bases not matched to a gene: 7. The germline V gene has CDR1 KGHSH and CDR2 LQKENI. CDR3 length equals 15 residues. The CDR3 coding sequence is TGTGCCAGCTCACAGGGGACAGTTACTTACAATGAGCAGTTCTTC. Translated: CASSQGTVTYNEQFF. The variable domain in full, with the rest retrieved from reference TRBV18 and TRBJ2-1, is NAGVMQNPRHLVRRRGQEARLRCSPMKGHSHVYWYRQLPEEGLKFMVYLQKENIIDESGMPKERFSAEFPKEGPSILRIQQVVRGDSAAYFCASSQGTVTYNEQFFGPGTRLTVL.

This chain connects TRBV4-3 to TRBJ2-1, with 11 bases aligning to TRBD2. The J segment lost 10 bases and the V segment lost 4 bases, leaving 9 bases of the junction unmatched. CDR3 size: 15 residues. CDR1 is LGHNA, CDR2 YSLEER, per germline. The CDR3 nucleotides are TGCGCCAGCAGCCCTAGCGGGAGGAAACCCCGCGAGCAGTTCTTC. Protein sequence: CASSPSGRKPREQFF.

The chain links TRBV5-1 to TRBJ1-2; possibly TRBD1 for D (5 bases). The CDR3 length is 15 residues. Germline CDR1 and CDR2: SGHRS and YFSETQ. With 0 bases removed from V and 4 bases from J, the gap between germline ends came to 13 bases. The CDR3 sequence: CASSLVGGEVYGYTF. The CDR3 coding sequence is TGCGCCAGCAGCTTGGTTGGAGGGGAAGTCTATGGCTACACCTTC.

The table lists this clone with a count of one. The chain joins TRBV15 to TRBJ1-2, with a weak D call TRBD1 (5 bases). V was cut by 5 bases and J by 8 bases, with 18 bases left in between. Per the germline V gene, CDR1 is LNHNV and CDR2 is YYDKDF (reference sequence). The CDR3 spans 14 residues. In nucleotides, the CDR3 is TGTGCCACCAGCGGGAACCGGGACTCGGGGGGCTACACCTTC. Its protein is CATSGNRDSGGYTF.

As to this clone: A read error may account for a junction end that differs from germline. The genes are TRBV7-7 and TRBJ1-3; no clear D. Germline lookup yields CDR1 SSHAT and CDR2 FNYEAQ (reference sequence). This CDR3 has 13 amino acids. DNA of the CDR3: TGTGCTAGCAGCCCCTCCTCTGGAAACACCATATATTTT. Protein: CASSPSSGNTIYF.

This clone showed up just once. The chain uses TRBV7-9 and TRBJ2-7; 7 positions match TRBD1. CDR3 length: 18 residues. Trimming at V came to 2 bases and at J to 2 bases, leaving 15 bases not matched to a gene. Germline values: CDR1 SEHNR, CDR2 FQNEAQ (reference sequence). In DNA form, the CDR3 reads TGTGCCAGCAGCTTACGTACGCCTCCGACAGGGCGGCCCTACGAGCAGTACTTC. Protein product: CASSLRTPPTGRPYEQYF.

This sequence joins TRBV5-1 and TRBJ1-2, with no clear D. The CDR3 is 14 amino acids. V was clipped by 1 base and J by 4 bases, with 11 bases between them. The germline CDR1 and CDR2 sequences are SGHRS and YFSETQ. This chain's CDR3 is CASSLSGAAYGYTF. CDR3 in DNA: TGCGCCAGCAGCTTGTCGGGAGCGGCCTATGGCTACACCTTC.

The J gene is TRBJ2-2, the V gene TRBV6-5; a weak D match, TRBD1 (6 bases). V was cut by 3 bases and J by 5 bases, with 13 bases left in between. This CDR3 region has 15 residues. Germline values: CDR1 MNHEY, CDR2 SVGAGI. This CDR3 is CASSYVTTGTGELFF. The CDR3 DNA is TGTGCCAGCAGTTATGTAACCACAGGGACCGGGGAGCTGTTTTTT.

This clone was recorded a few times. The chain recombines TRBV11-2 with TRBJ2-5; TRBD1 matches at 8 bases. Looked up from germline, CDR1 is SGHAT and CDR2 is FQNNGV. The CDR3 totals 15 residues. V shed 5 bases, J shed 2 bases, and the junction held 7 bases outside the gene matches. The CDR3 is CASSPDRAGQETQYF. The CDR3 region has the DNA TGTGCCAGCAGCCCGGACAGGGCTGGTCAAGAGACCCAGTACTTC.

The chain recombines TRBV6-5 with TRBJ1-1; D may be TRBD1 (6 bases). The CDR3 runs to 12 residues. Germline loops: CDR1 MNHEY, CDR2 SVGAGI. Trimming left V 5 bases short and J 5 bases short, with 9 bases between. The CDR3 DNA follows: TGTGCCAGCAGTAGAACAGGGACTGAAGCTTTCTTT. Translated: CASSRTGTEAFF.